This T cell receptor (beta chain) was recovered during a study of blood T cell repertoires in COVID-19. Repertoires were generated with immunoSEQ multiplex PCR, while TCRdb's copy carries only in-frame clones and drops some. The data show some 410,000 clones, roughly 90% seen once. Germline V CDR1 and CDR2: MGHRA, YSYEKL. V shed 2 bases and J shed 7 bases, with 9 bases lying between them. The CDR3 is 13 residues long. This clonotype was obtained from a woman in her 30s with acute COVID-19. The chain joins TRBV4-1 to TRBJ1-5; D might be TRBD1 (5 bases). The sample was PBMCs or T cells enriched from blood (not recorded which). As DNA, the CDR3 is TGCGCCAGCAGCCAACCGGACACGCAGCCCCAGCATTTT. Amino acids: CASSQPDTQPQHF.